Given below is one T cell receptor (beta chain) in context. PCR employed 60 Vbeta and 13 Jbeta primers. The assay was immunoSEQ multiplex PCR, and TCRdb's table has in-frame clones only and misses some. The sample includes about 140,000 clones, more than 60% of them seen just once. The sample originates from a study of cytomegalovirus exposure and HLA in healthy donors. The source material was PBMCs. This TCR derives from a woman in her fifties or sixties in good health and CMV-seropositive.

The CDR3 DNA reads TGTGCCAGCAGGCTACCGGGACACCTCACCGGGGAGCTGTTTTTT. Translation gives CASRLPGHLTGELFF. The V gene is TRBV28, the J gene TRBJ2-2; tentative D call: TRBD1 (6 bases). Germline V gives CDR1 MDHEN, CDR2 SYDVKM. This CDR3 region has 15 residues. Trimming took 6 bases from V and 4 from J, leaving 15 bases between them.